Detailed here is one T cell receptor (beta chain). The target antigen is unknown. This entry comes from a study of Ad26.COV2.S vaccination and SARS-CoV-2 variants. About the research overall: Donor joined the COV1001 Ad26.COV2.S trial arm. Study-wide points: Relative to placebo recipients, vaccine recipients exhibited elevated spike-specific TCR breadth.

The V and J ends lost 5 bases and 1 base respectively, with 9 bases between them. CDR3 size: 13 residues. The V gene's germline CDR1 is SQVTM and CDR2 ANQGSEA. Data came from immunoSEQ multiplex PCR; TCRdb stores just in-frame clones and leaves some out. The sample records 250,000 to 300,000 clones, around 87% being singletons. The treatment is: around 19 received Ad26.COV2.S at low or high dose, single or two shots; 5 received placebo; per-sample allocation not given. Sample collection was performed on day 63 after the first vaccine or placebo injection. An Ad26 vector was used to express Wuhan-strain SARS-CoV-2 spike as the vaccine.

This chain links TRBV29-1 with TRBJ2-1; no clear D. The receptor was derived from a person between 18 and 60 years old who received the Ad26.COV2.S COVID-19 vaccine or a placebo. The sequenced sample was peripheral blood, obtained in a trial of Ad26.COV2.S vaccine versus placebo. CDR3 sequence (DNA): TGCAGCGTTAGGACCGGGTCCTACAATGAGCAGTTCTTC. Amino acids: CSVRTGSYNEQFF.